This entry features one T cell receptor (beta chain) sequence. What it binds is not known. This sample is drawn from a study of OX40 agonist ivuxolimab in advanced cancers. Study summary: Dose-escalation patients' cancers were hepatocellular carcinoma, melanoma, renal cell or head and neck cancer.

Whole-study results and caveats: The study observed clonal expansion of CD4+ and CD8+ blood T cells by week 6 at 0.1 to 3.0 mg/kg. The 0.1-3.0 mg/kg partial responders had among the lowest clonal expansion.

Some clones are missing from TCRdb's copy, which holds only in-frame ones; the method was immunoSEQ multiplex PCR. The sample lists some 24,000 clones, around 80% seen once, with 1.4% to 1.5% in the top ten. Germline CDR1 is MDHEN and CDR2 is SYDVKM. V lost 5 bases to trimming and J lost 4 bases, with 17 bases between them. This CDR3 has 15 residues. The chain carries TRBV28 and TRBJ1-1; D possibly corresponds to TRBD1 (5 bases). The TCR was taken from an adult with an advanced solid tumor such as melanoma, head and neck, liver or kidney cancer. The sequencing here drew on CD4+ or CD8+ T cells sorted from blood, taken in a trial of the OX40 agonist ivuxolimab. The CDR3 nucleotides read TGTGCCAGCAGTCGACTGGTTCGGGGGGGCACTGAAGCTTTCTTT. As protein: CASSRLVRGGTEAFF.